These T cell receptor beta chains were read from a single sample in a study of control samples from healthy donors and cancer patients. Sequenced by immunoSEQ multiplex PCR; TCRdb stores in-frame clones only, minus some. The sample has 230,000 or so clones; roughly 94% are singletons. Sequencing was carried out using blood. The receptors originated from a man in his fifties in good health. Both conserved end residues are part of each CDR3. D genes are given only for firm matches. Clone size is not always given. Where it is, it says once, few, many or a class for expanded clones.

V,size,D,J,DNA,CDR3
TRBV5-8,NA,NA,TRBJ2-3,TGTGCCAGCAGCCTCTCTCTAGACTCCCAGGGCACAGATACGCAGTATTTT,CASSLSLDSQGTDTQYF
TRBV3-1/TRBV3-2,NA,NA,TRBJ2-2,TGTGCCAGCAGCCAAGATCCCCCCCGGGACGTTACCGGGGAGCTGTTTTTT,CASSQDPPRDVTGELFF
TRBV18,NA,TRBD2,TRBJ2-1,TGTGCCAGCTCACCATCACGGGAGGATGAGCAGTTCTTC,CASSPSREDEQFF
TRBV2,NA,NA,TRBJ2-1,TGTGCCAGCAGTTCCCGTGCACCATACAATGAGCAGTTCTTC,CASSSRAPYNEQFF
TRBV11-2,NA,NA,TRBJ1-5,TGTGCCAGCAGTTCACGGCAAGGCCAGCCCCAGCATTTT,CASSSRQGQPQHF
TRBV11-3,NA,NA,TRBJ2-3,TGTGCCAGCAGCCGGGGGGCGAGCACAGATACGCAGTATTTT,CASSRGASTDTQYF
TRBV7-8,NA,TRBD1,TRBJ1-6,TGTGCCAGCAGCTTGGGGTCCGGGACAGTAACCTATAATTCACCCCTCCACTTT,CASSLGSGTVTYNSPLHF
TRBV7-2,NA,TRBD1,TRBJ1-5,TGTGCCAGCAGCTTAGGGAGTGGACAGGGGGGTCAGCCCCAGCATTTT,CASSLGSGQGGQPQHF
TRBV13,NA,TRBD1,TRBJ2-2,TGTGCCAGCAGTCGTACAGGGGCCGGGGAGCTGTTTTTT,CASSRTGAGELFF
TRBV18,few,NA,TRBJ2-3,TGTGCCAGCTCACCCCTTCAGGCTACAACTTCAGATACGCAGTATTTT,CASSPLQATTSDTQYF
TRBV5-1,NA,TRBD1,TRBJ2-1,TGCGCCAGCAGCTTGGGGACAGGCGGCAATGAGCAGTTCTTC,CASSLGTGGNEQFF
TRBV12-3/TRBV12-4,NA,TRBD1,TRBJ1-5,TGTGCCAGCCTACAGGGGGGCGGTCAGCCCCAGCATTTT,CASLQGGGQPQHF
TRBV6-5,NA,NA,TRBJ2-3,TGTGCCAGCAGTTACTCGAGAGGGGCAGATACGCAGTATTTT,CASSYSRGADTQYF
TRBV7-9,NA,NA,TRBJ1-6,TGTGCCAGCAGCCCCCCGGGGGGGGCCGATTCACCCCTCCACTTT,CASSPPGGADSPLHF
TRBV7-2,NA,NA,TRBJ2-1,TGTGCCAGCAGCTTATGGAGGCGGGGCCTACACAATGAGCAGTTCTTC,CASSLWRRGLHNEQFF
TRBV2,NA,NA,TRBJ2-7,TGTGCCAGCAGTGAAGCGCTTCAGGCAGCTGAGTACTCCTACGAGCAGTACTTC,CASSEALQAAEYSYEQYF
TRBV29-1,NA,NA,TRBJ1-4,TGCAGCGTTGAAGATCTAGGAGGGCCTAATGAAAAACTGTTTTTT,CSVEDLGGPNEKLFF
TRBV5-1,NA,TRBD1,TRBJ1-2,TGCGCCAGCAGCTTGGGGGGCGTGACAGGGCCCTATGGCTACACCTTC,CASSLGGVTGPYGYTF
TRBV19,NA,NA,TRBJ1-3,TGTGCCAGTATCGCCGGGGGAACTGGAAACACCATATATTTT,CASIAGGTGNTIYF
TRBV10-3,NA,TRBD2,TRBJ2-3,TGTGCCATCACAGTTTCCGGGGGGGGCCACACAGATACGCAGTATTTT,CAITVSGGGHTDTQYF
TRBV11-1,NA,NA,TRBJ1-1,TGTGCCAGCAGCTTACAATACGGACAGAACTCCCAAGCTTTCTTT,CASSLQYGQNSQAFF
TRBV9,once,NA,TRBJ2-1,TGTGCCAGCAGCGACGCAGAGGGATCCTCCTACAATGAGCAGTTCTTC,CASSDAEGSSYNEQFF
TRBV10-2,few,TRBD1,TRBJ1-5,TGCGCCAGCAGCCCAGGACAGGCCCAGCCCCAGCATTTT,CASSPGQAQPQHF
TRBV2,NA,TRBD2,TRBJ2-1,TGTGCCAGCAGGGGACTAGCGGGGGGGAATGAGCAGTTCTTC,CASRGLAGGNEQFF
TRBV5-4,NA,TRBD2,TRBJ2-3,TGTGCCAGCAGCCACGGGACTAGCCTAGATACGCAGTATTTT,CASSHGTSLDTQYF
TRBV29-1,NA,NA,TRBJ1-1,TGCAGGGCCGGGCAGAACACTGAAGCTTTCTTT,CRAGQNTEAFF
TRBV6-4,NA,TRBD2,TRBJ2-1,TGTGCCAGCAGTGAAAGCGGGATCCCCTACAATGAGCAGTTCTTC,CASSESGIPYNEQFF
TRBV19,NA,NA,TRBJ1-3,TGTGCCAGTCGGACAGCAAGGAACTCTGGAAACACCATATATTTT,CASRTARNSGNTIYF
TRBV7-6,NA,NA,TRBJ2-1,TGTGCCAGCAGCCCCCGACCAAGCCCTTCAGACAATGAGCAGTTCTTC,CASSPRPSPSDNEQFF
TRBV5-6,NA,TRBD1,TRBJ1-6,TGTGCCAGCAGCTTGGCCACAGGGGCCCCCGGTGATTCACCCCTCCACTTT,CASSLATGAPGDSPLHF
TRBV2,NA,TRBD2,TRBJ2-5,TGTGCCAGCGTTAGGACTAGCGGAATACAAGAGACCCAGTACTTC,CASVRTSGIQETQYF
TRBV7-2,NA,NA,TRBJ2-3,TGTGCCAGCAGCAAGGAGAGGACATACATCATAGATACGCAGTATTTT,CASSKERTYIIDTQYF
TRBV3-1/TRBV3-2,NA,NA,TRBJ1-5,TGTGCCAGCAGCCAAGAAGGAGGACAGCCCCAGCATTTT,CASSQEGGQPQHF
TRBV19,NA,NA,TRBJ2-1,TGTGCCAGTAGTATGATCCAGGGGTGGAATGAGCAGTTCTTC,CASSMIQGWNEQFF
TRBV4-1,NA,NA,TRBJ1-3,TGCGCCAGCAGCCAAGATCGGGGAAACACCATATATTTT,CASSQDRGNTIYF
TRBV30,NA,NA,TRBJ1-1,TGTGCCTGGTCTCAGGCCCAGGGGATAGCTTTCTTT,CAWSQAQGIAFF
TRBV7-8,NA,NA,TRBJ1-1,TGTGCCAGCAGCTTCACCGGGGGTCCTCTGAGCACTGAAGCTTTCTTT,CASSFTGGPLSTEAFF
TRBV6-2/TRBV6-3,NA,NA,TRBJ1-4,TGTGCCAGCAGTAGGTCAGGGGATGAAAAACTGTTTTTT,CASSRSGDEKLFF